Sequencing of this T cell receptor beta chain was carried out in a study of blood T cell repertoires in COVID-19. Study in general: The United States, Italy and Spain provided the acute and convalescent COVID-19 samples.

CDR3 length: 13 residues. Germline V gene lookup returns CDR1 SNHLY and CDR2 FYNNEI. The trim removed 4 bases at V and 8 bases at J, leaving 6 bases unmatched. As processed by the authors: It was from reference gene primer amplification that nucleated cell counts were estimated. The assay was immunoSEQ multiplex PCR, and TCRdb's table has in-frame clones only and misses some. V, J and clone size are taken as reported in that table, and D and trimming were inferred from the DNA itself. The table lists about 530,000 clones, 85% to 90% of them singletons. V and J are TRBV2 and TRBJ1-2; 8 bases agree with TRBD1. The sample comprised peripheral blood. The TCR originated in a woman in her forties or fifties with COVID-19, enrolled during active disease. The CDR3 bases are TGTGCCAGCAGTGGGGCAGGGGGCAGGGGCTACACCTTC. Translated: CASSGAGGRGYTF.